What follows are 11 T cell receptor beta chains derived from one specimen sequenced in a study of cytomegalovirus exposure and HLA in healthy donors. The PCR employed 60 Vbeta primers together with 13 Jbeta primers. Profiling relied on immunoSEQ multiplex PCR, and the TCRdb table lists in-frame clones only, not all of them. The repertoire holds 35,000 to 50,000 clones, with over 70% as singletons. The sequenced material came from PBMCs. The receptors were sampled from a man aged 45-60 years in good health and CMV-seronegative.

This clone was seen only once. This chain joins TRBV2 and TRBJ2-1; 13 nucleotides agree with TRBD2. Germline CDR1 reads SNHLY; CDR2 reads FYNNEI. The V and J ends lost 8 bases and 6 bases, in that order; junction bases with no gene match: 10. The CDR3 loop spans 16 amino acids. CDR3 in DNA: TGTGCCAGCGGGGGCATCGGGACTAGCGGGGTCAATGAGCAGTTCTTC. As protein: CASGGIGTSGVNEQFF.

CDR3 region: CASSSTQGAGQPQHF. CDR3 in DNA: TGTGCCAGCAGCTCAACACAGGGGGCAGGTCAGCCCCAGCATTTT. This sequence joins TRBV7-2 and TRBJ1-5, with TRBD1 identical over 9 bases. The CDR3 has 15 residues. J gave up 6 bases and V 4 bases, and 7 bases lay outside the gene matches. CDR1 SGHTA and CDR2 FQGNSA come from the germline V gene.

This clone was seen a handful of times. The chain links TRBV5-1 to TRBJ1-2, with D possibly matching TRBD1 (6 bases). Germline CDR1 is SGHRS and CDR2 is YFSETQ. V was cut by 0 bases and J by 8 bases, with 17 bases left in between. This CDR3 has 15 residues. CDR3 sequence reads: CASSLGQAPGEGYTF. CDR3 bases: TGCGCCAGCAGCTTGGGGCAGGCGCCAGGGGAGGGCTACACCTTC. The full variable domain, rest sourced from reference TRBV5-1 and TRBJ1-2, is KAGVTQTPRYLIKTRGQQVTLSCSPISGHRSVSWYQQTPGQGLQFLFEYFSETQRNKGNFPGRFSGRQFSNSRSEMNVSTLELGDSALYLCASSLGQAPGEGYTFGSGTRLTVV.

The chain couples TRBV2 to TRBJ2-1, with 7 bases fitting TRBD2. The CDR3 runs to 15 residues. From germline, CDR1 is SNHLY and CDR2 FYNNEI. The V gene end was trimmed by 4 bases and the J gene end by 5 bases; junction bases not matched to a gene: 8. The chain's CDR3 is CASSGDLAGDNEQFF. CDR3 nucleotides: TGTGCCAGCAGTGGCGATTTAGCGGGCGACAATGAGCAGTTCTTC.

The V gene is TRBV5-4, the J gene TRBJ1-1, with D unresolved. The CDR3 contains 14 residues. Trimming took 1 base from V and 6 from J, leaving 13 bases between them. Germline lookup yields CDR1 SGHNT and CDR2 YYREEE (reference sequence). The CDR3 sequence: CASSLLNSLSEAFF. CDR3 bases: TGTGCCAGCAGCTTGTTGAACAGCCTTTCTGAAGCTTTCTTT.

The chain links TRBV9 to TRBJ2-7; 9 nucleotides line up with TRBD2. The CDR3 runs to 15 residues. Losses at the gene ends were 2 bases for V and 2 bases for J; bases not matched to a gene: 5. Per germline, CDR1 SGDLS and CDR2 YYNGEE. The CDR3: CASSVTSGATYEQYF. In DNA form, the CDR3 reads TGTGCCAGCAGCGTGACTAGCGGTGCAACCTACGAGCAGTACTTC.

The rearrangement uses TRBV5-3 and TRBJ2-3; 8 nucleotides line up with TRBD1. TRBV5-3 is annotated as an ORF whose role is uncertain. Losses at the gene ends were 5 bases for V and 2 bases for J; bases not matched to a gene: 13. The CDR3 has 17 amino acids. Here the CDR3 reads CARRSPRTGMFTDTQYF. The CDR3 DNA reads as TGTGCCAGAAGATCGCCTCGGACAGGGATGTTCACAGATACGCAGTATTTT.

The chain recombines TRBV19 with TRBJ2-4; maybe TRBD1 (6 bases). Trimming took off 7 bases at V and 9 bases at J, with 16 bases between the two ends. From germline, CDR1 is LNHDA and CDR2 SQIVND (reference sequence). The CDR3 runs to 13 residues. CDR3 sequence reads: CASTAATGGIQYF. DNA for the CDR3: TGTGCCAGTACGGCCGCGACAGGAGGCATTCAGTACTTC.

The chain carries TRBV9 and TRBJ2-3; weak D call: TRBD1 (5 bases). The V and J ends lost 3 bases and 3 bases respectively, with 11 bases between them. The germline V gene encodes CDR1 SGDLS and CDR2 YYNGEE. The CDR3 totals 14 residues. In DNA, the CDR3 is TGTGCCAGCAGCGACAGGACCACAACAGATACGCAGTATTTT. As protein: CASSDRTTTDTQYF.

The gene calls are TRBV15 and TRBJ1-2, with D hard to call. The CDR3 consists of 14 residues. Trimming stripped 4 bases from V and 3 bases from J, with 12 bases between. CDR1 and CDR2 from the germline V gene are LNHNV and YYDKDF (reference sequence). CDR3 coding DNA: TGTGCCACCAGCATGGTAGTAACGTACTATGGCTACACCTTC. This translates into CATSMVVTYYGYTF.

The rearrangement uses TRBV5-6 and TRBJ1-5, with a weak D call TRBD1 (5 bases). Germline V CDR1 and CDR2: SGHDT, YYEEEE. Trimming cost V 1 base and J 7 bases, with 18 bases left between them. There are 16 residues in the CDR3. The CDR3 region has the DNA TGTGCCAGCAGCTTGAACCGGGGGGGTTTAGGACAGCCCCAGCATTTT. This gives the protein CASSLNRGGLGQPQHF.